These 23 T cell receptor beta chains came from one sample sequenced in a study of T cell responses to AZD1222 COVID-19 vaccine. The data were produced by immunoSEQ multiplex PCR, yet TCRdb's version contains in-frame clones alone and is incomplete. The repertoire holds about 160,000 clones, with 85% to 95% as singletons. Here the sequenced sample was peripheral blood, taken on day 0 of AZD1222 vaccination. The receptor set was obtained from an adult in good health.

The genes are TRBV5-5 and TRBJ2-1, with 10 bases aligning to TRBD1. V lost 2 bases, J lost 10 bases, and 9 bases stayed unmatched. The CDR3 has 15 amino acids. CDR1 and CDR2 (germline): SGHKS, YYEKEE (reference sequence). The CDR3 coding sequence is TGTGCCAGCAGCTTCCGGACAGGGGGTGAAGGGGAGCAGTTCTTC. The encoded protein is CASSFRTGGEGEQFF.

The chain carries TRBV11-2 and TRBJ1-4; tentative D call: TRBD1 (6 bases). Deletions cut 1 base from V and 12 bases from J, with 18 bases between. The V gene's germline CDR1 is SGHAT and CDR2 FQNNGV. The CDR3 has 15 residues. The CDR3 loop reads CASSLVGDTRIELFF. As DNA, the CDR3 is TGTGCCAGCAGCTTAGTTGGGGACACGAGAATAGAACTGTTTTTT.

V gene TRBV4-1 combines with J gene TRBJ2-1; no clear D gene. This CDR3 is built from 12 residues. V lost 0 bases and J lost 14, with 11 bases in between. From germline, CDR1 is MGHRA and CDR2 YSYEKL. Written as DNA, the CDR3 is TGCGCCAGCAGCCAAGAGCGGCGCGATAAGTTCTTC. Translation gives CASSQERRDKFF.

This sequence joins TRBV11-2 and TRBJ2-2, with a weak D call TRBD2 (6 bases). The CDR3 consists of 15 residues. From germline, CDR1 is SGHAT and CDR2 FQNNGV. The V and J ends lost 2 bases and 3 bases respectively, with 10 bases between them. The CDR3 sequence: CASSLRGKDTGELFF. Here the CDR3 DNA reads TGTGCCAGCAGCTTACGGGGGAAGGACACCGGGGAGCTGTTTTTT.

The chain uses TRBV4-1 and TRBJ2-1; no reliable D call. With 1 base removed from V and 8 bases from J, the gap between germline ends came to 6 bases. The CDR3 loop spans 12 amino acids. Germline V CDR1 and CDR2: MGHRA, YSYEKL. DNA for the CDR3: TGCGCCAGCAGCCAAGGTTCTGATGAGCAGTTCTTC. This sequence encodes CASSQGSDEQFF.

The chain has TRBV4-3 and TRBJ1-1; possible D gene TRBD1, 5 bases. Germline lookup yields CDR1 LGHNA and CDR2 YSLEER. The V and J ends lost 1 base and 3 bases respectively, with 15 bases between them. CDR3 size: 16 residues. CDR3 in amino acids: CASSQVETGPDTEAFF. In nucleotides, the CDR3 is TGCGCCAGCAGCCAAGTGGAAACAGGTCCGGACACTGAAGCTTTCTTT.

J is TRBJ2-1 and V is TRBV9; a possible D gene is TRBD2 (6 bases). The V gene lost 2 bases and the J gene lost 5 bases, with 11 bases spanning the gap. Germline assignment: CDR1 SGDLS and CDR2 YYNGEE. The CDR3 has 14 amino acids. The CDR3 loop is CASSVAGPNNEQFF. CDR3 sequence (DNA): TGTGCCAGCAGCGTGGCGGGACCCAACAATGAGCAGTTCTTC. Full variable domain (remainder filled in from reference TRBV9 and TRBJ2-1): DSGVTQTPKHLITATGQRVTLRCSPRSGDLSVYWYQQSLDQGLQFLIQYYNGEERAKGNILERFSAQQFPDLHSELNLSSLELGDSALYFCASSVAGPNNEQFFGPGTRLTVL.

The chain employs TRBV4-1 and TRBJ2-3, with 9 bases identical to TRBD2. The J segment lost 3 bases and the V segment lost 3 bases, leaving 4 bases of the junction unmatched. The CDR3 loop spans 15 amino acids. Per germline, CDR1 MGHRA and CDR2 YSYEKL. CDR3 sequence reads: CASSQIAGVTDTQYF. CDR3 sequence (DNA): TGCGCCAGCAGCCAGATAGCGGGGGTAACAGATACGCAGTATTTT.

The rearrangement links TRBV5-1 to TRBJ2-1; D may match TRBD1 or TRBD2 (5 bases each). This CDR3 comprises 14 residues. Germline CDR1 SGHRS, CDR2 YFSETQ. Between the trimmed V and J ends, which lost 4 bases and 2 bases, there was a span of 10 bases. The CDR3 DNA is TGCGCCAGCAGCGGGGGAAGGCCCTACAATGAGCAGTTCTTC. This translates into CASSGGRPYNEQFF.

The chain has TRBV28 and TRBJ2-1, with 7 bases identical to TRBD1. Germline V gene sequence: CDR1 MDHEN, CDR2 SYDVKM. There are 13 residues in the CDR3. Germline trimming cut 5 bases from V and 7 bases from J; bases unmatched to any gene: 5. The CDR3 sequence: CASSITGVNEQFF. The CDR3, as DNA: TGTGCCAGCAGTATTACAGGGGTGAATGAGCAGTTCTTC.

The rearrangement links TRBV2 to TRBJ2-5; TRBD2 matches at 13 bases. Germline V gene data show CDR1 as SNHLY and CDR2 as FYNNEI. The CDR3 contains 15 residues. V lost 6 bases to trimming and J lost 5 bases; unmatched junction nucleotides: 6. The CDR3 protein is CASSGLAGDLETQYF. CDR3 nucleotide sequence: TGTGCCAGCAGCGGACTAGCGGGAGATTTGGAGACCCAGTACTTC. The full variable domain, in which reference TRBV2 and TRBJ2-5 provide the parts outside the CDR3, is EPEVTQTPSHQVTQMGQEVILRCVPISNHLYFYWYRQILGQKVEFLVSFYNNEISEKSEIFDDQFSVERPDGSNFTLKIRSTKLEDSAMYFCASSGLAGDLETQYFGPGTRLLVL.

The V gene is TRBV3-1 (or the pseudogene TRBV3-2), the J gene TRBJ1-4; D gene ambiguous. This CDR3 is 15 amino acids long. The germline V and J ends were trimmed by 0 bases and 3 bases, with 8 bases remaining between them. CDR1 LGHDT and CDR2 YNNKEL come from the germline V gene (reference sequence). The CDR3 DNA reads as TGTGCCAGCAGCCAAGAAGAGTTGGCTAATGAAAAACTGTTTTTT. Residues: CASSQEELANEKLFF.

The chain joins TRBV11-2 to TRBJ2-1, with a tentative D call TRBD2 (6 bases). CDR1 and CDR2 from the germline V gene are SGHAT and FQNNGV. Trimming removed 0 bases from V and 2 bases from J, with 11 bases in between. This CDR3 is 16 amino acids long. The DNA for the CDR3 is TGTGCCAGCAGCTTAGATCAAGGGACTCCCTACAATGAGCAGTTCTTC. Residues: CASSLDQGTPYNEQFF.

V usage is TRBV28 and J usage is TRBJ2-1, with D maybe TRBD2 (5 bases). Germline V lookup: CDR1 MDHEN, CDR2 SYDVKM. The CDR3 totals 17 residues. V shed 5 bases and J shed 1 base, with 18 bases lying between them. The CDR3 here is CASSLPSADSSYNEQFF. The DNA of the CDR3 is TGTGCCAGCAGTCTTCCCTCAGCGGACTCTTCCTACAATGAGCAGTTCTTC.

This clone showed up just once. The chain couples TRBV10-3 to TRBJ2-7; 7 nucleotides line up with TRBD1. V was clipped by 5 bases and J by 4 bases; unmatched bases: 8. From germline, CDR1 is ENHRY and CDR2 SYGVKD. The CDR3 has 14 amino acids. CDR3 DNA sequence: TGTGCCATCAGTCCTAGACAGGGATGGTACGAGCAGTACGTC. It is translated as CAISPRQGWYEQYV.

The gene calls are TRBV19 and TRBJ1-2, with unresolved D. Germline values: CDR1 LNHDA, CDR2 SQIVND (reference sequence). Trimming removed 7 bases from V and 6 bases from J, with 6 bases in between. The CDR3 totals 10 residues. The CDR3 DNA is TGTGCCAGTACGGGTGATGGCTACACCTTC. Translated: CASTGDGYTF.

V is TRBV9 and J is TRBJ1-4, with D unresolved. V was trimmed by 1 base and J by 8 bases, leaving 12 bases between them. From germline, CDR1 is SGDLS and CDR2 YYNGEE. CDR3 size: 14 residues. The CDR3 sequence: CASSVMGAGEKLFF. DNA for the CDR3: TGTGCCAGCAGCGTAATGGGAGCGGGGGAAAAACTGTTTTTT.

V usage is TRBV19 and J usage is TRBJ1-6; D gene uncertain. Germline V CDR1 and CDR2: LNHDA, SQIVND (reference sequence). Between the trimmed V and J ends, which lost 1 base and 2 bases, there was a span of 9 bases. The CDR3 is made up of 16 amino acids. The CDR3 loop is CASSIGRSTYNSPLHF. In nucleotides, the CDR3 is TGTGCCAGTAGTATAGGCCGGAGCACCTATAATTCACCCCTCCACTTT.

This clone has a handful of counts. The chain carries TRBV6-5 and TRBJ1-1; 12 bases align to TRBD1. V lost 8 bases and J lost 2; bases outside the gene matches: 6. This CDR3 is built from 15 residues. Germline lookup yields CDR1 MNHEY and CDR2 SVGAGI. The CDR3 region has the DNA TGTGCCAGCGAGGGACAGGGGGCAGGAAACACTGAAGCTTTCTTT. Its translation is CASEGQGAGNTEAFF.

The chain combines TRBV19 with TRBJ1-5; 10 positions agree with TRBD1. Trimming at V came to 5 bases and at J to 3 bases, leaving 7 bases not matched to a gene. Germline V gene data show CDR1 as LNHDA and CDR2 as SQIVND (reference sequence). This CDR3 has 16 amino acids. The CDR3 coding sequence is TGTGCCAGTAGTTCAACGACAGGGGGCTACAATCAGCCCCAGCATTTT. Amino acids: CASSSTTGGYNQPQHF.

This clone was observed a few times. CDR3 DNA: TGTGCCACCAGCAATACAGGGGGTAGTGGTAATGAAAAACTGTTTTTT. This gives the protein CATSNTGGSGNEKLFF. The genes are TRBV15 and TRBJ1-4, with TRBD1 matching over 8 bases. The V gene end was trimmed by 4 bases and the J gene end by 4 bases; junction bases not matched to a gene: 8. Germline V gives CDR1 LNHNV, CDR2 YYDKDF (reference sequence). This CDR3 has 16 amino acids.

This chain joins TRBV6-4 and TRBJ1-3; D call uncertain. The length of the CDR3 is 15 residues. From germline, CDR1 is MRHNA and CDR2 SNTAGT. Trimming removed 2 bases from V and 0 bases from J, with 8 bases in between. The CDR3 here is CASSDDEGSGNTIYF. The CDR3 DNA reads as TGTGCCAGCAGTGACGATGAGGGCTCTGGAAACACCATATATTTT.

The CDR3 loop is CASSYGQDPYEQYV. The CDR3 nucleotides are TGTGCCAGCAGCTATGGACAGGACCCCTACGAGCAGTACGTC. This chain links TRBV7-9 with TRBJ2-7; 7 positions match TRBD1. Germline V gives CDR1 SEHNR, CDR2 FQNEAQ (reference sequence). J gave up 2 bases and V 4 bases, and 5 bases lay outside the gene matches. This CDR3 is built from 14 residues.